The 12 T cell receptor beta chains listed next were all sequenced from one sample in a study of T cell responses to AZD1222 COVID-19 vaccine. Assay used: immunoSEQ multiplex PCR; TCRdb lists only in-frame clones, some missing. The sample includes about 57,000 clones, 85% of them seen just once. The sequenced sample was peripheral blood, obtained on day 0 of AZD1222 vaccination. The source of these receptors is an adult in good health.

The V and J genes are TRBV11-2 and TRBJ2-5, with 8 positions matching TRBD1. V dropped 1 base and J dropped 5; count of bases not matched to a gene: 6. Germline V gene data show CDR1 as SGHAT and CDR2 as FQNNGV. The CDR3 runs to 15 residues. CDR3 DNA: TGTGCCAGCAGCTTAGTAGGGGACAGGATCGAGACCCAGTACTTC. Its protein product is CASSLVGDRIETQYF. Filled out from reference TRBV11-2 and TRBJ2-5, the complete variable domain reads EAGVAQSPRYKIIEKRQSVAFWCNPISGHATLYWYQQILGQGPKLLIQFQNNGVVDDSQLPKDRFSAERLKGVDSTLKIQPAKLEDSAVYLCASSLVGDRIETQYFGPGTRLLVL.

This clone appeared a single time. The genes are TRBV3-1 (or the pseudogene TRBV3-2) and TRBJ2-2; perhaps TRBD2 as D (5 bases). Germline V lookup: CDR1 LGHDT, CDR2 YNNKEL (reference sequence). V lost 5 bases and J lost 2, with 15 bases in between. The CDR3 is 16 residues long. The CDR3 region has the DNA TGTGCCAGCAGCATAGCCGGGGATCGAAACACCGGGGAGCTGTTTTTT. It encodes CASSIAGDRNTGELFF.

The genes are TRBV18 and TRBJ1-5; no clear D gene. This CDR3 spans 18 amino acids. The germline V and J ends were trimmed by 5 bases and 2 bases, with 22 bases remaining between them. Per germline, CDR1 KGHSH and CDR2 LQKENI. Here the CDR3 DNA reads TGTGCCAGCTCAGTCCAAGGCCCCCAGATTGAAGGCAATCAGCCCCAGCATTTT. Protein sequence: CASSVQGPQIEGNQPQHF.

The gene calls are TRBV24-1 and TRBJ2-3; 9 bases agree with TRBD1. V was pared by 5 bases and J by 3 bases, with 14 bases of the junction left unmatched. The CDR3 extends over 18 amino acids. Germline loops: CDR1 KGHDR, CDR2 SFDVKD. The CDR3 DNA is TGTGCCACCAGTGGAGGAGGCGGACAGGGGATCAGAACAGATACGCAGTATTTT. Residues: CATSGGGGQGIRTDTQYF.

This chain uses TRBV7-6 with TRBJ1-2; TRBD1 agrees at 9 bases. CDR3 size: 16 residues. Losses at the gene ends were 5 bases for V and 5 bases for J; bases not matched to a gene: 12. CDR1 and CDR2 (germline): SGHVS, FNYEAQ. CDR3 DNA: TGTGCCAGCAGCCACTCAGGCGGGACAGGGTTGTATGGCTACACCTTC. Translating it yields CASSHSGGTGLYGYTF.

The chain combines TRBV7-6 with TRBJ2-7; no clear D. The CDR3 contains 15 residues. Germline-derived CDR1 and CDR2 are SGHVS and FNYEAQ. Trimming pared 0 bases from V and 6 bases from J, leaving 15 bases between. CDR3 in amino acids: CASSLAPAESSEQYF. For the CDR3, the DNA is TGTGCCAGCAGCTTAGCCCCGGCGGAAAGCAGCGAGCAGTACTTC.

V is TRBV2 and J is TRBJ1-6; no firm D call. Germline-derived CDR1 and CDR2 are SNHLY and FYNNEI. The CDR3 has 14 residues. Trimming removed 8 bases from V and 7 bases from J, with 15 bases in between. In nucleotides, the CDR3 is TGTGCCAGCCTCGGCGGGATCGGAAATTCACCCCTCCACTTT. This codes for CASLGGIGNSPLHF.

This chain uses TRBV24-1 with TRBJ1-2, with 8 bases fitting TRBD1. The CDR3 consists of 13 residues. Per germline, CDR1 KGHDR and CDR2 SFDVKD. J was trimmed by 6 bases and V by 6 bases; bases with no gene match: 5. The CDR3 sequence: CATSLQGGDGYTF. DNA of the CDR3: TGTGCCACCAGTTTACAGGGGGGAGATGGCTACACCTTC.

CDR3 region: CASSTLFRQINSNQPQHF. The CDR3 DNA is TGTGCCAGTAGTACCCTTTTTAGGCAGATTAATAGCAATCAGCCCCAGCATTTT. V usage is TRBV19 and J usage is TRBJ1-5; no clear D gene. CDR3 length: 18 residues. The V gene lost 4 bases and the J gene lost 0 bases, with 19 bases spanning the gap. Germline CDR1 LNHDA, CDR2 SQIVND (reference sequence).

The DNA for the CDR3 is TGTGCCAGCATTGACAGGGTCAAACATGAAAAACTGTTTTTT. This gives the protein CASIDRVKHEKLFF. The V gene is TRBV2, the J gene TRBJ1-4; 7 nucleotides agree with TRBD1. The V gene's germline CDR1 is SNHLY and CDR2 FYNNEI. V dropped 7 bases and J dropped 6; count of bases not matched to a gene: 8. The CDR3 has 14 residues. The whole variable domain, remainder taken from reference TRBV2 and TRBJ1-4, is EPEVTQTPSHQVTQMGQEVILRCVPISNHLYFYWYRQILGQKVEFLVSFYNNEISEKSEIFDDQFSVERPDGSNFTLKIRSTKLEDSAMYFCASIDRVKHEKLFFGSGTQLSVL.

Points on this clone: Other DNA sequences in this specimen translate into the identical CDR3. This chain links TRBV3-1 (or the pseudogene TRBV3-2) with TRBJ2-3; a possible D gene is TRBD1 (5 bases). The V end was cut by 7 bases, the J end by 13 bases, with 18 bases between. CDR3 size: 12 residues. CDR1 and CDR2 from the germline V gene are LGHDT and YNNKEL (reference sequence). CDR3 bases: TGTGCCAGCAAGTACCTAGGTGGGGCGGAGTATTTT. Protein: CASKYLGGAEYF.

On this clone itself: At one end, the junction sequence differs from germline, possibly due to a read error. The chain couples TRBV7-7 to TRBJ2-5; TRBD2 matches 7 bases. The germline V gene encodes CDR1 SSHAT and CDR2 FNYEAQ (reference sequence). The CDR3 loop spans 15 amino acids. The CDR3 sequence: CASSLRAGSQETQYF. The CDR3 bases are TGTGCTAGCAGCTTGCGAGCGGGGAGCCAAGAGACCCAGTACTTC.